This entry is about one T cell receptor (beta chain). The target antigen is unknown. The record originates from a study of cytomegalovirus exposure and HLA in healthy donors. Turning to the study itself: It was reported in a later analysis that the same platform had been used for the 120 or so validation repertoires as for the 666 first-cohort repertoires. Study-level findings and limits: Reported performance of the classifier showed diagnosis of cytomegalovirus status with high specificity and sensitivity.

The data were produced by immunoSEQ multiplex PCR, yet TCRdb's version contains in-frame clones alone and is incomplete. Among 350,000 or so clones listed, 86% were seen once. Germline V gene data show CDR1 as LGHNA and CDR2 as YSLEER. V was clipped by 0 bases and J by 4 bases; unmatched bases: 7. The CDR3 contains 16 residues. The chain joins TRBV4-3 to TRBJ2-7, with 9 bases identical to TRBD2. Sequencing was performed on PBMCs. The sequence was collected from a woman between 18 and 30 years old in good health and CMV-seronegative. CDR3 region: CASSQDEAGGSYEQYF. CDR3 nucleotide sequence: TGCGCCAGCAGCCAAGACGAAGCGGGAGGATCATACGAGCAGTACTTC.